The entry below gives a single T cell receptor beta chain sequence along with its context. Its antigen is as yet unknown. With V trimmed by 5 bases and J by 5 bases, 5 bases remained unmatched. This CDR3 contains 13 residues. From germline, CDR1 is SGHVS and CDR2 FQNEAQ. This record belongs to a study of cytomegalovirus exposure and HLA in healthy donors. The study, taken as a whole, reports: Near-uniform donor sequencing depth was presumed by presence/absence analyses.

Both 60 Vbeta primers and 13 Jbeta primers went into the PCR. Assay used: immunoSEQ multiplex PCR; TCRdb lists only in-frame clones, some missing. The sample includes about 110,000 clones, approximately 80% of them seen just once. The rearrangement uses TRBV7-8 and TRBJ2-7; 8 nucleotides agree with TRBD2. The sequencing input was PBMCs. The source is a man aged 25 to 45 in good health and CMV-seropositive. For the CDR3, the DNA is TGTGCCAGCAGCCCCGGGACTAGTCACGAGCAGTACTTC. It yields the protein CASSPGTSHEQYF.